This T cell receptor beta chain was identified in a study of PD-1 blockade in classical Hodgkin lymphoma. Study-level points and caveats: In CD4+ cells, TCR diversity went up significantly by C4D1, but in CD8+ cells it did not.

On this clone itself: Antigen specificity is unknown.

Profiled with immunoSEQ multiplex PCR; TCRdb holds only in-frame clones, not every one. Seen here are 35,000 to 45,000 clones, around 76% observed once, and the top ten hold 2.5% to 3%. Germline V gives CDR1 GTSNPN, CDR2 SVGIG (reference sequence). V trimming: 2 bases; J trimming: 3 bases; junction bases outside the gene matches: 6. The CDR3 covers 15 residues. There was relapse after autologous stem cell transplantation in every patient, and there was variation in brentuximab vedotin exposure. Under best response, outcomes were complete response, partial response or progressive disease. The material sequenced was peripheral blood mononuclear cells (PBMCs), taken before the second cycle of nivolumab. The J gene is TRBJ2-5, the V gene TRBV30, with 10 nucleotides matching TRBD1. The receptor comes from a human donor with classical Hodgkin lymphoma. CDR3 nucleotides: TGTGCCTGGAGTCCGAAGGGGACAGGGGAAGAGACCCAGTACTTC. As protein: CAWSPKGTGEETQYF.